The 21 T cell receptor beta chains given below trace back to one sample, sequenced in a study of PD-1 blockade in classical Hodgkin lymphoma. Sequencing used immunoSEQ multiplex PCR; TCRdb keeps in-frame clones, though not all of them. In the table there are about 110,000 clones, approximately 89% of which are singletons. As for time point: cycle 4 day 1 (C4D1), after less than seven weeks of nivolumab. After autologous stem cell transplantation all patients relapsed, and prior brentuximab vedotin exposure differed between cohorts. This specimen consisted of peripheral blood mononuclear cells (PBMCs), obtained before the fourth cycle of nivolumab. These receptors all come from a human donor with classical Hodgkin lymphoma.

The chain combines TRBV6-5 with TRBJ2-6, with D possibly matching TRBD1 (6 bases). The CDR3 contains 14 residues. Germline-derived CDR1 and CDR2 are MNHEY and SVGAGI. The V and J ends lost 4 bases and 5 bases respectively, with 9 bases between them. CDR3: CASSSGARANVLTF. CDR3 bases: TGTGCCAGCAGTTCAGGGGCGAGGGCCAACGTCCTGACTTTC.

In its sample, this clone was seen once. Here the CDR3 DNA reads TGTGCCAGCTCCAAATCTGACAACACTGAAGCTTTCTTT. Residues: CASSKSDNTEAFF. The chain joins TRBV6-5 to TRBJ1-1; no clear D gene. V was pared by 8 bases and J by 2 bases, with 12 bases between. Germline V gene sequence: CDR1 MNHEY, CDR2 SVGAGI. The CDR3 extends over 13 amino acids.

This clone showed up just once. The chain couples TRBV15 to TRBJ2-1; unclear D gene. The ends were cut back, 0 bases at V and 5 bases at J, with 14 bases in the middle. This CDR3 region has 16 residues. CDR1 and CDR2 from the germline V gene are LNHNV and YYDKDF (reference sequence). The chain's CDR3 is CATSRDRARDHNEQFF. Here the CDR3 DNA reads TGTGCCACCAGCAGAGATCGGGCTAGAGATCACAATGAGCAGTTCTTC. Supplemented by reference TRBV15 and TRBJ2-1, the full variable domain reads DAMVIQNPRYQVTQFGKPVTLSCSQTLNHNVMYWYQQKSSQAPKLLFHYYDKDFNNEADTPDNFQSRRPNTSFCFLDIRSPGLGDTAMYLCATSRDRARDHNEQFFGPGTRLTVL.

This chain joins TRBV6-1 and TRBJ1-2; D is perhaps TRBD1 (5 bases). V was cut by 9 bases and J by 7 bases, with 18 bases left in between. CDR1 is MNHNS and CDR2 is SASEGT in the germline V gene. This CDR3 spans 13 amino acids. The CDR3 coding sequence is TGTGCCAGTAAGACCGGGACCATGATTGGCTACACCTTC. This gives the protein CASKTGTMIGYTF.

J is TRBJ2-1 and V is TRBV20-1, with 7 positions matching TRBD1. Germline CDR1 is DFQATT and CDR2 is SNEGSKA (reference sequence). CDR3 length equals 11 residues. The trim removed 5 bases at V and 10 bases at J, leaving 5 bases unmatched. CDR3 sequence: CSAGRQGEQFF. CDR3 coding DNA: TGCAGTGCTGGCAGACAGGGAGAGCAGTTCTTC.

V is TRBV2 and J is TRBJ2-7, with TRBD1 matching over 8 bases. The CDR3 is 15 amino acids. The germline V gene encodes CDR1 SNHLY and CDR2 FYNNEI. After removal of 3 bases from V and 3 bases from J, the junction contained 7 bases not matched to a gene. CDR3 in amino acids: CASSEADRDLYEQYF. Here the CDR3 DNA reads TGTGCCAGCAGTGAGGCGGACAGGGACCTCTACGAGCAGTACTTC.

The V call is TRBV11-3, the J call TRBJ2-7; 13 bases map to TRBD2. The CDR3 runs 16 residues. Germline CDR1 is SGHNT and CDR2 is YENEEA. J lost 2 bases, V lost 5 bases, and 6 bases had no gene match. The CDR3 region has the DNA TGTGCCAGCAGCGCTGACGGGACTAGCGGGGCCTACGAGCAGTACTTC. This encodes CASSADGTSGAYEQYF.

This clone is a singleton in its sample. The rearrangement links TRBV6-5 to TRBJ1-1; weak D call: TRBD1 (6 bases). V was clipped by 5 bases and J by 3 bases, with 16 bases between them. Germline-derived CDR1 and CDR2 are MNHEY and SVGAGI. There are 15 residues in the CDR3. CDR3 DNA sequence: TGTGCCAGCAGTCAACCACAGGGAGGGGACACTGAAGCTTTCTTT. This codes for CASSQPQGGDTEAFF.

The chain joins TRBV15 to TRBJ2-1; 9 bases are a match to TRBD1. CDR3 length: 15 amino acids. The V gene's germline CDR1 is LNHNV and CDR2 YYDKDF (reference sequence). Trimming at V came to 4 bases and at J to 6 bases, leaving 7 bases not matched to a gene. The CDR3 nucleotides read TGTGCCACCAGCACTACAGGGGGCCGGGGCAATGAGCAGTTCTTC. Its protein product is CATSTTGGRGNEQFF.

This chain uses TRBV15 with TRBJ2-1, with unresolved D. Trimming took 0 bases from V and 4 from J, leaving 1 base between them. Germline CDR1 reads LNHNV; CDR2 reads YYDKDF (reference sequence). The CDR3 is 12 amino acids. The chain's CDR3 is CATSRDYNEQFF. The CDR3, as DNA: TGTGCCACCAGCAGAGATTACAATGAGCAGTTCTTC.

This chain connects TRBV27 to TRBJ2-7; 8 bases are a match to TRBD1. V was clipped by 3 bases and J by 3 bases; unmatched bases: 1. The V gene's germline CDR1 is MNHEY and CDR2 SMNVEV (reference sequence). The CDR3 extends over 13 amino acids. The CDR3 region is CASSFGQGYEQYF. Written as DNA, the CDR3 is TGTGCCAGCAGTTTCGGACAGGGCTACGAGCAGTACTTC.

The rearrangement joins TRBV4-1 to TRBJ1-5; D possibly corresponds to TRBD1 (5 bases). This CDR3 has 17 residues. Germline V gene sequence: CDR1 MGHRA, CDR2 YSYEKL. Trimming removed 0 bases from V and 3 bases from J, with 15 bases in between. CDR3 DNA sequence: TGCGCCAGCAGCCAAGAAGGTCAAACAGGATCCAATCAGCCCCAGCATTTT. Translating it yields CASSQEGQTGSNQPQHF.

V usage is TRBV10-1 and J usage is TRBJ2-5; 7 nucleotides line up with TRBD1. The J segment lost 4 bases and the V segment lost 4 bases, leaving 9 bases of the junction unmatched. The CDR3 loop spans 15 amino acids. The germline V gene encodes CDR1 WNHNN and CDR2 SYGVQD (reference sequence). CDR3 DNA sequence: TGCGCCAGCAGTGCGGGACAGTCTTGGGGAGAGACCCAGTACTTC. Its protein product is CASSAGQSWGETQYF.

The chain couples TRBV18 to TRBJ2-7; D possibly uses TRBD1 or TRBD2 (5 bases each). The CDR3 runs to 14 residues. V was trimmed by 5 bases and J by 1 base, leaving 12 bases between them. The V gene's germline CDR1 is KGHSH and CDR2 LQKENI. CDR3 nucleotide sequence: TGTGCCAGCTCATGGGACCCCGGATCCTACGAGCAGTACTTC. Protein: CASSWDPGSYEQYF.

This chain joins TRBV19 and TRBJ1-1; D gene uncertain. CDR3 length: 13 residues. Trimming stripped 3 bases from V and 0 bases from J, with 5 bases between. Germline V CDR1 and CDR2: LNHDA, SQIVND (reference sequence). The CDR3 region is CASSIGVNTEAFF. CDR3 bases: TGTGCCAGTAGTATTGGGGTGAACACTGAAGCTTTCTTT.

The chain employs TRBV29-1 and TRBJ2-7; 13 bases match TRBD2. This CDR3 has 14 residues. Germline values: CDR1 SQVTM, CDR2 ANQGSEA. V was pared by 5 bases and J by 2 bases, with 3 bases of the junction left unmatched. The CDR3 DNA reads TGCAGCGTTCGACTAGCGGGAGGCCCCTACGAGCAGTACTTC. It is translated as CSVRLAGGPYEQYF.

The chain carries TRBV29-1 and TRBJ2-7; D is perhaps TRBD1 (5 bases). V lost 4 bases to trimming and J lost 5 bases, with 15 bases between them. CDR1 is SQVTM and CDR2 is ANQGSEA in the germline V gene. The CDR3 totals 13 residues. DNA of the CDR3: TGCAGCGTTGCCCTAAAACCAGGGCACGAGCAGTACTTC. As protein: CSVALKPGHEQYF.

This clone was observed a handful of times. CDR3 coding DNA: TGTGCCAGCAGCTGGGGGCGACTAGCGGCTAACAATGAGCAGTTCTTC. Translated, it gives CASSWGRLAANNEQFF. This sequence joins TRBV5-4 and TRBJ2-1; the match to TRBD2 covers 9 bases. Germline V gene data show CDR1 as SGHNT and CDR2 as YYREEE (reference sequence). The CDR3 loop spans 16 amino acids. Losses at the gene ends were 3 bases for V and 5 bases for J; bases not matched to a gene: 9.

This chain connects TRBV25-1 to TRBJ2-5; no clear D. The CDR3 spans 15 residues. In germline, CDR1 is MGHDK, CDR2 SYGVNS. V lost 1 base and J 5 bases, leaving 14 bases between the germline ends. The CDR3 DNA sequence: TGTGCCAGCAGTGAATTATCTTCCGCCATGGAGACCCAGTACTTC. Protein product: CASSELSSAMETQYF.

In this sample, this clone turned up once. The chain links TRBV7-2 to TRBJ2-3; 14 positions agree with TRBD2. J was trimmed by 2 bases and V by 5 bases; bases with no gene match: 3. Per germline, CDR1 SGHTA and CDR2 FQGNSA. The CDR3 has 16 amino acids. CDR3 residues: CASSGTSGGYTDTQYF. Here the CDR3 DNA reads TGTGCCAGCAGCGGGACTAGCGGGGGATACACAGATACGCAGTATTTT.

The CDR3 sequence: CASRRTVNQPQHF. DNA for the CDR3: TGTGCCAGCAGGAGGACAGTCAATCAGCCCCAGCATTTT. The chain uses TRBV6-5 and TRBJ1-5; D is perhaps TRBD1 (6 bases). The CDR3 sequence is 13 residues long. Germline CDR1 MNHEY, CDR2 SVGAGI. V was cut by 6 bases and J by 3 bases, with 9 bases left in between.